This TCR beta chain appears in the sequencing data of a study of blood T cell repertoires in COVID-19. Study-wide context: Samples came from the United States, Italy and Spain, spanning acute and convalescent COVID-19. Sources were T cells, B-cell-depleted T cells, or PBMCs; the material itself was cDNA or gDNA.

In the authors' methods: It was from reference gene primer amplification that nucleated cell counts were estimated. Libraries were prepared by immunoSEQ multiplex PCR; TCRdb keeps only in-frame clonotypes and omits some of them. The DNA was the basis for D and trimming; V, J and clone size are from that table. In the table there are a few hundred thousand clones, about 90% of which are singletons. This CDR3 comprises 16 residues. From germline, CDR1 is SGHVS and CDR2 FQNEAQ. J was trimmed by 3 bases and V by 1 base; bases with no gene match: 8. The chain links TRBV7-8 to TRBJ1-1; 7 nucleotides align to TRBD1. This TCR was sampled from a man aged 18 to 30 with active or convalescent COVID-19. The sample comprised peripheral blood. CDR3 in DNA: TGTGCCAGCAGCTTAGAAGCAGGGGGATGGTACACTGAAGCTTTCTTT. This codes for CASSLEAGGWYTEAFF.